This TCR beta chain is from a study of vaccination and CD4 T cells after COVID-19. As for the study in general: The study collected post-vaccine samples a median around 66 days after dose two, with a range of 14 to 241.

This clonotype was found a few times. The antigen is not known. Time point specified: late sampling 161 to 241 days after vaccination in three convalescent patients. Described treatment: approximately nine-day PBMC culture with coronavirus spike peptide pools or control peptides (ViraFEST assay). Upon completion of 10 days of culture, CD4+ T cells were isolated via negative selection. This CDR3 region has 14 residues. Germline V CDR1 and CDR2: DFQATT, SNEGSKA (reference sequence). Trimming cost V 6 bases and J 4 bases; bases outside gene matches: 6. Cultured CD4+ T cell DNA underwent sequencing with the Oncomine TCR Beta short-read assay. MiXCR was run by TCRdb on the PCR reads, yielding one entry per CDR3 protein. The top ten clones hold 25% to 30% of a sample with approximately 23,000 distinct CDR3 sequences, 35% to 40% of them seen once.

This TCR was sampled from a human donor who had recovered from COVID-19. Material: CD4+ T cells from blood, cultured in vitro, obtained about 7 months after SARS-CoV-2 vaccination. The chain uses TRBV20-1 and TRBJ1-5, with 10 bases that match TRBD1. The CDR3: CSAIRDRGNQPQHF. CDR3 sequence (DNA): TGCAGTGCGATCCGGGACAGGGGAAATCAGCCCCAGCATTTT.